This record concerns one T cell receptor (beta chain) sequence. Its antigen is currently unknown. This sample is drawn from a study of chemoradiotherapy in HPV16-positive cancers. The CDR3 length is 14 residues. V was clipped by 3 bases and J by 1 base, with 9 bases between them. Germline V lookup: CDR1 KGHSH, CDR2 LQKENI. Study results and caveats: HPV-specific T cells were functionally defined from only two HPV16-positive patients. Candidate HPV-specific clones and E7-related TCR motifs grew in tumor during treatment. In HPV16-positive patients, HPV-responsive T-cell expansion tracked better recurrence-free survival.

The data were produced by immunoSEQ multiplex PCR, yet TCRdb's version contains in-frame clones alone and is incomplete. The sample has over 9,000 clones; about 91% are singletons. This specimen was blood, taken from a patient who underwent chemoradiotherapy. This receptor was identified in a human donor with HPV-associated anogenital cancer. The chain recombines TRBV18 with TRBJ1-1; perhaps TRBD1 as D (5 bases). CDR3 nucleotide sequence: TGTGCCAGCTCACCCACGACAGCGAACACTGAAGCTTTCTTT. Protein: CASSPTTANTEAFF.